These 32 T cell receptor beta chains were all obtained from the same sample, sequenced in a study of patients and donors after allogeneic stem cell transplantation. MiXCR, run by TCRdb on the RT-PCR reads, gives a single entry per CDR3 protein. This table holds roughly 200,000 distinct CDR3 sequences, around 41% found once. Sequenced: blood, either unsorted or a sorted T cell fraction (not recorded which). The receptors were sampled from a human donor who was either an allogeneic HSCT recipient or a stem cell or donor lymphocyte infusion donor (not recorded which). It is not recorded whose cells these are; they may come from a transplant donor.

The CDR3 region has the DNA TGTGCCACCAGCAGTAACAATGAGCAGTTCTTC. Its translation: CATSSNNEQFF. The rearrangement uses TRBV15 and TRBJ2-1; D unclear. This CDR3 is 11 amino acids long. V was shortened by 3 bases and J by 5 bases, with 2 bases between the two germline ends. From germline, CDR1 is LNHNV and CDR2 YYDKDF (reference sequence).

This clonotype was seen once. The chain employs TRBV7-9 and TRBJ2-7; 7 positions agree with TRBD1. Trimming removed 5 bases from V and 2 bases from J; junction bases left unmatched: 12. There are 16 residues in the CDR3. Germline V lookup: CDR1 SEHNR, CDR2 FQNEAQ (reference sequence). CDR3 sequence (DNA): TGTGCCAGCAGCGAGTTAAAACAGGGGCCGCCCTACGAGCAGTACTTC. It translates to CASSELKQGPPYEQYF.

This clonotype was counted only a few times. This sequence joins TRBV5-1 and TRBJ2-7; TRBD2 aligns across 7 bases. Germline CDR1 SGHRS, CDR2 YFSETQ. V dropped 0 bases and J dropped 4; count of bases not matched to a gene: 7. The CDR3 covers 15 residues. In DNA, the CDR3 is TGCGCCAGCAGCTTGGGTGCGGGAGACCCTTACGAGCAGTACTTC. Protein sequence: CASSLGAGDPYEQYF.

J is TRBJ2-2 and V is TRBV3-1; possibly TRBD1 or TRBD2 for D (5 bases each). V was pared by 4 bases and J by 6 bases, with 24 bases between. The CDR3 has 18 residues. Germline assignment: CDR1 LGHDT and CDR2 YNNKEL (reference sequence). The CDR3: CASSPPGRERLNAGELFF. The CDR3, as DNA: TGTGCCAGCAGCCCCCCCGGCAGGGAGCGTTTAAACGCCGGGGAGCTGTTTTTT.

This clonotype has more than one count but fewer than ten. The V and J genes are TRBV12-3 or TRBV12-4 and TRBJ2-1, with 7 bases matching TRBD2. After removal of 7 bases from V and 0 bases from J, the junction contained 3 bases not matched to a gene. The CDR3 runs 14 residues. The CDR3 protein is CASTPGGSYNEQFF. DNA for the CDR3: TGTGCCAGCACCCCGGGGGGCTCCTACAATGAGCAGTTCTTC.

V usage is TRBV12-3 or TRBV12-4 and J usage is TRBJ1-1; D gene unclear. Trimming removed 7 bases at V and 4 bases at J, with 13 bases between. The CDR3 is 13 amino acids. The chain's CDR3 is CASTINGPTEAFF. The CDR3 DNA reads TGTGCCAGCACCATAAACGGGCCCACTGAAGCTTTCTTT.

The CDR3 region is CASSYSRVGGGGTEAFF. The CDR3 DNA reads as TGTGCCAGCAGTTACTCGAGGGTAGGGGGCGGGGGCACTGAAGCTTTCTTT. The genes are TRBV6-5 and TRBJ1-1; TRBD1 matches at 7 bases. Per the germline V gene, CDR1 is MNHEY and CDR2 is SVGAGI. The length of the CDR3 is 17 residues. V was pared by 0 bases and J by 4 bases, with 11 bases of the junction left unmatched.

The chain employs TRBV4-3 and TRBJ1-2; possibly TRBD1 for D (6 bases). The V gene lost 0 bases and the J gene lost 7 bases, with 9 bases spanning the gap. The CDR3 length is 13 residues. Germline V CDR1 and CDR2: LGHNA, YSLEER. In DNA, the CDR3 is TGCGCCAGCAGCCAAGACAGGGGACTTGGCTACACCTTC. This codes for CASSQDRGLGYTF.

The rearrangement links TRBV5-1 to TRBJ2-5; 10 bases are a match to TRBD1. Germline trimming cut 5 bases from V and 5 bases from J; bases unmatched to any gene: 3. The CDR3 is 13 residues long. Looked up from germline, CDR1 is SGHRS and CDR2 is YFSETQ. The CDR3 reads CASSMDRGETQYF. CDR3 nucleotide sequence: TGCGCCAGCAGTATGGACAGGGGGGAGACCCAGTACTTC.

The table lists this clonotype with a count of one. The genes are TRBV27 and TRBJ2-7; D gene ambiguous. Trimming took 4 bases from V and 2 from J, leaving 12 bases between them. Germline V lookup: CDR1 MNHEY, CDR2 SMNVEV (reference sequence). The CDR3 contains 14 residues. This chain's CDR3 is CASSSTPIPYEQYF. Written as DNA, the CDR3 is TGTGCCAGCAGTTCCACCCCCATTCCCTACGAGCAGTACTTC.

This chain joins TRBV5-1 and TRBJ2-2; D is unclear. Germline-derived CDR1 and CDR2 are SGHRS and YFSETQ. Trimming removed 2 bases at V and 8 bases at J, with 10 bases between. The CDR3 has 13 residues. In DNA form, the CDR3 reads TGCGCCAGCAGCTTACCAGGAGCGGGGGAGCTGTTTTTT. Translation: CASSLPGAGELFF.

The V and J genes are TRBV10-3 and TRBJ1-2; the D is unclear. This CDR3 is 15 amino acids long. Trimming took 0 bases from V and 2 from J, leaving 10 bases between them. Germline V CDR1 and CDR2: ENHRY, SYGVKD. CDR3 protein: CAISESSLLNYGYTF. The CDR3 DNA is TGTGCCATCAGTGAGTCCAGTCTACTAAACTATGGCTACACCTTC.

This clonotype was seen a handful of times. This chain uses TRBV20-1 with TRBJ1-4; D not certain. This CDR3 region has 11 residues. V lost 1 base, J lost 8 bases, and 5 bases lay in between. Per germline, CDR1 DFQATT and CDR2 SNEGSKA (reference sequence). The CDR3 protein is CSARVSEKLFF. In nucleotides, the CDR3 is TGCAGTGCTAGAGTCTCCGAAAAACTGTTTTTT.

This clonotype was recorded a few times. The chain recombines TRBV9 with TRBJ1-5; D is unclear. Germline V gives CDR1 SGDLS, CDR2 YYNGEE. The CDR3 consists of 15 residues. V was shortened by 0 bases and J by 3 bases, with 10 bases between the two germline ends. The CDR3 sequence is CASSVGQANNQPQHF. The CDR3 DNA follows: TGTGCCAGCAGCGTAGGGCAGGCGAACAATCAGCCCCAGCATTTT.

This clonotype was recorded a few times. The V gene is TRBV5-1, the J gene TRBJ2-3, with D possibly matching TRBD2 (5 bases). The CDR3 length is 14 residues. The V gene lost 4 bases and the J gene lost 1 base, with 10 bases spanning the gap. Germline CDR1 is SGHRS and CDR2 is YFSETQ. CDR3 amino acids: CASSGGLGTDTQYF. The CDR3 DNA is TGCGCCAGCAGCGGCGGGTTGGGCACAGATACGCAGTATTTT. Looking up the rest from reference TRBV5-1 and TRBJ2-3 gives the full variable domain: KAGVTQTPRYLIKTRGQQVTLSCSPISGHRSVSWYQQTPGQGLQFLFEYFSETQRNKGNFPGRFSGRQFSNSRSEMNVSTLELGDSALYLCASSGGLGTDTQYFGPGTRLTVL.

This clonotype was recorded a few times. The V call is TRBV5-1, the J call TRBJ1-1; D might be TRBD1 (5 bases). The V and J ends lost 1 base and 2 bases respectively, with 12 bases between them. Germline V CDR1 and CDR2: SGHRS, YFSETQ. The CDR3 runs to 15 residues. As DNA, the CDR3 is TGCGCCAGCAGCTTGAGGGGAGGACTTAACACTGAAGCTTTCTTT. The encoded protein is CASSLRGGLNTEAFF. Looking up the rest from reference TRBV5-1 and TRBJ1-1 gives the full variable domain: KAGVTQTPRYLIKTRGQQVTLSCSPISGHRSVSWYQQTPGQGLQFLFEYFSETQRNKGNFPGRFSGRQFSNSRSEMNVSTLELGDSALYLCASSLRGGLNTEAFFGQGTRLTVV.

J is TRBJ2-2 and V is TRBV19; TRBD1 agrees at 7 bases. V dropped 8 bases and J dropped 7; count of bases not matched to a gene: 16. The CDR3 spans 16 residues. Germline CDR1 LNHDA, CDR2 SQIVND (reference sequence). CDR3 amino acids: CASWPAGTAIDGELFF. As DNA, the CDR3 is TGTGCCAGTTGGCCCGCCGGGACAGCCATAGACGGGGAGCTGTTTTTT.

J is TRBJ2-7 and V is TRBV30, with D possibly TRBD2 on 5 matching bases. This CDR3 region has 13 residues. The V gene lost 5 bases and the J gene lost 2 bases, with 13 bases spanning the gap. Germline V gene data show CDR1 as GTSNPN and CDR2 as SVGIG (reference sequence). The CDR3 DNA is TGTGCCTGGGAGGACTTAGCCACCTACGAGCAGTACTTC. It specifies CAWEDLATYEQYF.

CDR3 sequence reads: CSARESVGGRADNEQFF. The DNA for the CDR3 is TGCAGTGCTAGAGAATCGGTAGGAGGGAGGGCCGACAATGAGCAGTTCTTC. V usage is TRBV20-1 and J usage is TRBJ2-1; 7 positions agree with TRBD2. The CDR3 sequence is 17 residues long. Germline CDR1 and CDR2: DFQATT and SNEGSKA (reference sequence). Trimming cost V 0 bases and J 5 bases; bases outside gene matches: 13.

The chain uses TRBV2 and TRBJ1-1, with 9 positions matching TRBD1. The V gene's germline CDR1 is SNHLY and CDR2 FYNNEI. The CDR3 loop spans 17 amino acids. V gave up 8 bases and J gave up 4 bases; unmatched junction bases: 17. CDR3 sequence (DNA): TGTGCCAGCCGGAGGACAGGGGATTTTGGTGGGGGCACTGAAGCTTTCTTT. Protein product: CASRRTGDFGGGTEAFF.

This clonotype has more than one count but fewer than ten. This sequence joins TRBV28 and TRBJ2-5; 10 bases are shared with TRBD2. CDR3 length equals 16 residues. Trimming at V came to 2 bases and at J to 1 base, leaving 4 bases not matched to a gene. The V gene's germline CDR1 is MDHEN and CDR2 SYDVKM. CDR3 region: CASSLVWTSGQETQYF. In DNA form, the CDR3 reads TGTGCCAGCAGTTTAGTATGGACTAGCGGCCAAGAGACCCAGTACTTC.

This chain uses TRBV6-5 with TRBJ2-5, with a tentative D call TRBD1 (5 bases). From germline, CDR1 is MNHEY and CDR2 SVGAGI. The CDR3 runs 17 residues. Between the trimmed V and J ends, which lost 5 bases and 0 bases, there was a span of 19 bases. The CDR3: CASSPPRRAGHQETQYF. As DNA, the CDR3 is TGTGCCAGCAGTCCTCCTCGAAGGGCAGGGCACCAAGAGACCCAGTACTTC.

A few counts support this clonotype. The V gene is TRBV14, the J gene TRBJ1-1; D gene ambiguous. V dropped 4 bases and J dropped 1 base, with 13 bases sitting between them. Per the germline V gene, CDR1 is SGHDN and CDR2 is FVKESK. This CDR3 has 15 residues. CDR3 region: CASSRLPTGNTEAFF. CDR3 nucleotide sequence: TGTGCCAGCAGCCGCCTACCGACTGGGAACACTGAAGCTTTCTTT.

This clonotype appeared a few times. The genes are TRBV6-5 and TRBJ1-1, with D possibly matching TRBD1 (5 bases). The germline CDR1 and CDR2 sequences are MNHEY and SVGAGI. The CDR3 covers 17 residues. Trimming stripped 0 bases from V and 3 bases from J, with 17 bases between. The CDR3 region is CASSYSVGVGADTEAFF. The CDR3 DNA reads TGTGCCAGCAGTTACTCCGTCGGGGTAGGGGCTGACACTGAAGCTTTCTTT.

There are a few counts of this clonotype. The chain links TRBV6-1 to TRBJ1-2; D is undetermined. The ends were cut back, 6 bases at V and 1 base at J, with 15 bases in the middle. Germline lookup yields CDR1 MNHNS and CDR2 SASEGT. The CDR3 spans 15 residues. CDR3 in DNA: TGTGCCAGCAGACTCTTTACGAGGTTTAACTATGGCTACACCTTC. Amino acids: CASRLFTRFNYGYTF.

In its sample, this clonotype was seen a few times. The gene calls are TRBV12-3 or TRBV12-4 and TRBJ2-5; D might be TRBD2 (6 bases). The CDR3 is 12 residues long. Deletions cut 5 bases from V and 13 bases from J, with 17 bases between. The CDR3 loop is CASSPAGRRSYF. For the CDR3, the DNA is TGTGCCAGCAGTCCGGCGGGGCGGCGATCGTACTTC.

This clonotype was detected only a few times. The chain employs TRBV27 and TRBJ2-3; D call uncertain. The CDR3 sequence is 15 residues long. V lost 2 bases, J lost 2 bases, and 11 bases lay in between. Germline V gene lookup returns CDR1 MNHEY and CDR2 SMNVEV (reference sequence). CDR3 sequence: CASSLTGMITDTQYF. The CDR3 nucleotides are TGTGCCAGCAGTTTAACCGGAATGATCACAGATACGCAGTATTTT.

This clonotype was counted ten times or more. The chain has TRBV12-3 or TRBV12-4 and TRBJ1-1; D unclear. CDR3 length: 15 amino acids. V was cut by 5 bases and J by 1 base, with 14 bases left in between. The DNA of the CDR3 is TGTGCCAGCAGTATGGGGAGACCCGCGAACACTGAAGCTTTCTTT. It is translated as CASSMGRPANTEAFF.

In nucleotides, the CDR3 is TGTGCCAGCTCAGTGTCGGCTAATGAAAAACTGTTTTTT. It yields the protein CASSVSANEKLFF. The chain has TRBV18 and TRBJ1-4; no clear D gene. CDR1 is KGHSH and CDR2 is LQKENI in the germline V gene. The CDR3 loop spans 13 amino acids. The V end was cut by 5 bases, the J end by 3 bases, with 7 bases between.

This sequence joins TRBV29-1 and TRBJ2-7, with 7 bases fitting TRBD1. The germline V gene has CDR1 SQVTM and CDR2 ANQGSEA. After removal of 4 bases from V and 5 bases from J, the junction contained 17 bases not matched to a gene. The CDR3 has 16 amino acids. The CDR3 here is CSVAIHRQGSWDEQYF. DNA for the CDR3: TGCAGCGTTGCTATTCATCGACAGGGAAGTTGGGACGAGCAGTACTTC.

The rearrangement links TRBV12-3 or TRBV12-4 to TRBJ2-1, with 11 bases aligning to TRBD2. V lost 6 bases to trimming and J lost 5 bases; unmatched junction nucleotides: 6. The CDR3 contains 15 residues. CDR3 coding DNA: TGTGCCAGCAGCCCGGGACTAGCGGTGAACAATGAGCAGTTCTTC. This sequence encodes CASSPGLAVNNEQFF.

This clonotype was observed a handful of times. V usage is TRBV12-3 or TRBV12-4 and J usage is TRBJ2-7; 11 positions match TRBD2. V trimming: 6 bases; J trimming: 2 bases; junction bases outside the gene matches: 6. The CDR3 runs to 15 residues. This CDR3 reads CASRHGTSGTYEQYF. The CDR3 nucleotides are TGTGCCAGCAGGCACGGGACTAGCGGTACCTACGAGCAGTACTTC.